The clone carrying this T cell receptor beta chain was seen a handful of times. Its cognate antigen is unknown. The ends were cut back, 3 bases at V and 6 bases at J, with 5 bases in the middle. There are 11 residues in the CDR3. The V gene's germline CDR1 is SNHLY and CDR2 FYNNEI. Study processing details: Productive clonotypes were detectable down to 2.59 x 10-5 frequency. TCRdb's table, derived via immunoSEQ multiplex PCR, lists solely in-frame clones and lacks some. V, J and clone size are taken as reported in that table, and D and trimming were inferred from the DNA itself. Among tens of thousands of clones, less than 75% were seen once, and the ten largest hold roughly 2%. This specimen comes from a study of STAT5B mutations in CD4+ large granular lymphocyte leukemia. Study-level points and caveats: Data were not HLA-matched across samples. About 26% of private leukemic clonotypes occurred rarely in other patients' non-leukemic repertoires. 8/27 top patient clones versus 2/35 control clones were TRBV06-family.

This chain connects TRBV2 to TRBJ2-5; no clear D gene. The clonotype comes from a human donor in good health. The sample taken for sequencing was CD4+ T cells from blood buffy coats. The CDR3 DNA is TGTGCCAGCAGTGACAGAAAGACCCAGTACTTC. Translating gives CASSDRKTQYF.